A single sample gave rise to the 21 T cell receptor beta chains below, sequenced in a study of blood T cell repertoires in COVID-19. Clones were sequenced by immunoSEQ multiplex PCR, and TCRdb holds only the in-frame ones, with some missing. The table records 120,000 or so clones, about four fifths of them present only once. The source material was peripheral blood. These receptors were obtained from a woman between 45 and 60 years old with acute or convalescent COVID-19.

The genes are TRBV6-2 or TRBV6-3 and TRBJ1-5; D not resolved. CDR1 is MNHEY and CDR2 is SVGEGT in the germline V gene. Trimming took 0 bases from V and 0 from J, leaving 9 bases between them. This CDR3 comprises 16 residues. Here the CDR3 DNA reads TGTGCCAGCAGTTACTCGCGGGGTTATAGCAATCAGCCCCAGCATTTT. This gives the protein CASSYSRGYSNQPQHF.

The gene calls are TRBV7-8 and TRBJ1-2; 11 bases line up with TRBD1. The trim removed 5 bases at V and 8 bases at J, leaving 10 bases unmatched. The length of the CDR3 is 15 residues. In germline, CDR1 is SGHVS, CDR2 FQNEAQ. The CDR3 spells CASSLRGQGAQGYTF. CDR3 DNA sequence: TGTGCCAGCAGCCTACGCGGACAGGGGGCGCAAGGCTACACCTTC.

V usage is TRBV19 and J usage is TRBJ2-2; D might be TRBD2 (6 bases). Germline-derived CDR1 and CDR2 are LNHDA and SQIVND (reference sequence). Trimming pared 4 bases from V and 3 bases from J, leaving 9 bases between. The CDR3 consists of 14 residues. The DNA of the CDR3 is TGTGCCAGTAGTACAGGGACTTACACCGGGGAGCTGTTTTTT. Translated: CASSTGTYTGELFF.

Notes on this clone: Different DNA sequences within this sample yield the same CDR3. The V and J genes are TRBV5-1 and TRBJ1-1; a possible D gene is TRBD1 (6 bases). Per the germline V gene, CDR1 is SGHRS and CDR2 is YFSETQ. This CDR3 spans 14 amino acids. The V end lost 0 bases, the J end lost 1 base, and 7 bases lay between the germline ends. The CDR3 region has the DNA TGCGCCAGCAGCTTGGTACAGGGGAACACTGAAGCTTTCTTT. Amino acid sequence: CASSLVQGNTEAFF.

This chain connects TRBV5-8 to TRBJ1-1; 10 bases are a match to TRBD1. Per the germline V gene, CDR1 is SGHTS and CDR2 is YDEGEE. The CDR3 runs 15 residues. After removal of 2 bases from V and 11 bases from J, the junction contained 12 bases not matched to a gene. CDR3 bases: TGTGCCAGCAGCTTCACGACAGGGGGCGCCAAGAGGGCTTTCTTT. Its translation is CASSFTTGGAKRAFF.

The rearrangement uses TRBV12-5 and TRBJ1-1, with D maybe TRBD1 (5 bases). The CDR3 runs to 15 residues. Trimming pared 6 bases from V and 1 base from J, leaving 15 bases between. Germline V gene lookup returns CDR1 LGHNT and CDR2 FRNRAP. DNA of the CDR3: TGTGCTAGTGGATCCCCCGGGGGAGGGAACACTGAAGCTTTCTTT. It translates to CASGSPGGGNTEAFF.

V is TRBV11-2 and J is TRBJ1-4; D remains unclear. This CDR3 has 14 residues. Germline values: CDR1 SGHAT, CDR2 FQNNGV. V lost 4 bases and J 0 bases, leaving 6 bases between the germline ends. The CDR3 bases are TGTGCCAGCAGCTCTCCCGCAACTAATGAAAAACTGTTTTTT. Translating it yields CASSSPATNEKLFF.

The V gene is TRBV12-5, the J gene TRBJ2-3; a weak D match, TRBD2 (6 bases). Germline V gives CDR1 LGHNT, CDR2 FRNRAP. This CDR3 is 14 amino acids long. The V end was cut by 7 bases, the J end by 8 bases, with 19 bases between. The CDR3, as DNA: TGTGCTAGTGCCCCTGGGACTCCCCCGGGTACGCAGTATTTT. It encodes CASAPGTPPGTQYF.

This clone was observed a single time. V usage is TRBV12-5 and J usage is TRBJ2-2; D might be TRBD2 (6 bases). Germline V lookup: CDR1 LGHNT, CDR2 FRNRAP. V lost 6 bases, J lost 1 base, and 9 bases lay in between. The CDR3 contains 14 residues. CDR3 region: CASGLGLNTGELFF. The CDR3, as DNA: TGTGCTAGTGGCCTGGGACTGAACACCGGGGAGCTGTTTTTT.

The V and J genes are TRBV19 and TRBJ1-3; no definite D call. This CDR3 region has 15 residues. Trimming stripped 5 bases from V and 4 bases from J, with 15 bases between. CDR1 LNHDA and CDR2 SQIVND come from the germline V gene (reference sequence). CDR3 in amino acids: CASSQDLTSGNTIYF. CDR3 nucleotides: TGTGCCAGTAGTCAGGATCTAACCTCGGGAAACACCATATATTTT.

The V call is TRBV10-1, the J call TRBJ1-5; 9 bases are shared with TRBD1. This CDR3 region has 15 residues. CDR1 is WNHNN, CDR2 SYGVQD, per germline (reference sequence). Trimming at V came to 0 bases and at J to 4 bases, leaving 1 base not matched to a gene. The CDR3 bases are TGCGCCAGCAGTGAGTCGGGACAGGGTAATCAGCCCCAGCATTTT. The encoded protein is CASSESGQGNQPQHF.

The chain combines TRBV28 with TRBJ2-7; 8 nucleotides agree with TRBD1. This CDR3 spans 14 amino acids. Germline CDR1 MDHEN, CDR2 SYDVKM. The V segment lost 7 bases and the J segment 2 bases; nucleotides outside the gene matches: 7. In DNA, the CDR3 is TGTGCCAGCACCGGGACAGGAAAAACCTACGAGCAGTACTTC. Translating gives CASTGTGKTYEQYF.

The rearrangement joins TRBV10-3 to TRBJ1-3; 8 bases are a match to TRBD1. The CDR3 is 14 amino acids. CDR1 and CDR2 (germline): ENHRY, SYGVKD. Trimming at V came to 6 bases and at J to 1 base, leaving 2 bases not matched to a gene. The CDR3 DNA reads as TGTGCCATCAGGGGACAGGAGTCTGGAAACACCATATATTTT. Protein: CAIRGQESGNTIYF.

The J gene is TRBJ2-1, the V gene TRBV30, with a possible D match to TRBD1 (6 bases). CDR3 length: 15 residues. Per germline, CDR1 GTSNPN and CDR2 SVGIG (reference sequence). Trimming took 5 bases from V and 2 from J, leaving 16 bases between them. Written as DNA, the CDR3 is TGTGCCTGGGCCCGGGACACCGGCCCCTACAATGAGCAGTTCTTC. Its translation: CAWARDTGPYNEQFF. The variable domain in full, completed from reference TRBV30 and TRBJ2-1, reads SQTIHQWPATLVQPVGSPLSLECTVEGTSNPNLYWYRQAAGRGLQLLFYSVGIGQISSEVPQNLSASRPQDRQFILSSKKLLLSDSGFYLCAWARDTGPYNEQFFGPGTRLTVL.

V usage is TRBV6-5 and J usage is TRBJ1-1; TRBD1 is a possible D gene (6 bases). Germline V lookup: CDR1 MNHEY, CDR2 SVGAGI. Trimming pared 10 bases from V and 6 bases from J, leaving 18 bases between. There are 13 residues in the CDR3. The CDR3 here is CATSGRGRAEAFF. CDR3 bases: TGTGCCACCTCCGGAAGGGGGAGGGCTGAAGCTTTCTTT.

The V call is TRBV5-1, the J call TRBJ2-7, with 9 bases fitting TRBD1. The germline gives CDR1 SGHRS, CDR2 YFSETQ. V shed 3 bases, J shed 4 bases, and the junction held 5 bases outside the gene matches. The CDR3 runs 14 residues. The CDR3 spells CASSSTGGGYEQYF. The CDR3 DNA reads TGCGCCAGCAGCTCAACAGGGGGCGGATACGAGCAGTACTTC.

J is TRBJ2-1 and V is TRBV11-2, with TRBD2 matching 7 bases. V lost 2 bases to trimming and J lost 0 bases; unmatched junction nucleotides: 4. The CDR3 extends over 16 amino acids. In germline, CDR1 is SGHAT, CDR2 FQNNGV. CDR3 bases: TGTGCCAGCAGCTTAAGGCGGGGGAGCTCCTACAATGAGCAGTTCTTC. Translation gives CASSLRRGSSYNEQFF.

The rearrangement links TRBV7-6 to TRBJ2-1; weak D call: TRBD2 (6 bases). Germline V gene sequence: CDR1 SGHVS, CDR2 FNYEAQ. V lost 6 bases, J lost 3 bases, and 12 bases lay in between. This CDR3 comprises 14 residues. This chain's CDR3 is CASSRTTFYNEQFF. Here the CDR3 DNA reads TGTGCCAGCAGTCGGACTACCTTCTACAATGAGCAGTTCTTC.

The chain carries TRBV10-2 and TRBJ2-3; 8 positions match TRBD2. The junction had 9 bases not matched to a gene; V was cut back by 5 bases and J by 2 bases. The CDR3 is made up of 16 amino acids. Germline V gives CDR1 WSHSY, CDR2 SAAADI. The CDR3 is CASSLGLAGNTDTQYF. DNA for the CDR3: TGCGCCAGCAGTCTGGGTCTAGCGGGCAACACAGATACGCAGTATTTT.

The rearrangement links TRBV2 to TRBJ1-2; D unclear. Germline V gives CDR1 SNHLY, CDR2 FYNNEI. With 4 bases removed from V and 3 bases from J, the gap between germline ends came to 9 bases. This CDR3 is built from 13 residues. The CDR3 DNA follows: TGTGCCAGCAGTGCCGAGAAATACTATGGCTACACCTTC. Translating it yields CASSAEKYYGYTF.

The chain couples TRBV5-1 to TRBJ1-5; the D gene is possibly TRBD1 (6 bases). This CDR3 comprises 15 residues. Trimming removed 4 bases from V and 3 bases from J, with 14 bases in between. The germline V gene encodes CDR1 SGHRS and CDR2 YFSETQ. CDR3 sequence (DNA): TGCGCCAGCAGCCTCGGGGGGGCTTTCAATCAGCCCCAGCATTTT. Protein: CASSLGGAFNQPQHF.